The rows below give T cell receptor beta chains drawn from one sample of a study of shared clonotypes between healthy human individuals. Measured with immunoSEQ multiplex PCR; TCRdb has only the in-frame clones, and not every one. This table holds roughly 2.4 million clones, around 95% found once. The sample taken for sequencing was naive CD4+ T cells sorted from blood. The origin of the receptors is a man younger than 30 in good health. CDR3s include the opening cysteine and the closing phenylalanine or tryptophan. A D gene is named only where the DNA matches it firmly. Clone size, where shown, is once, few, many, or a class for clones that have expanded.

v_gene: TRBV19; j_gene: TRBJ2-5; d_gene: .; abundance: .; CDR3nt: TGTGCCAGTCGCAGGGGGGCCCAAGAGACCCAGTACTTC; CDR3aa: CASRRGAQETQYF
v_gene: TRBV27; j_gene: TRBJ1-4; d_gene: TRBD1; abundance: .; CDR3nt: TGTGCCAGCAGGTTGACAGGGGCTAATGAAAAACTGTTTTTT; CDR3aa: CASRLTGANEKLFF
v_gene: TRBV11-2; j_gene: TRBJ2-1; d_gene: .; abundance: .; CDR3nt: TGTGCCAGCAGCTTAGATGGGGTGAGCTCCTACAATGAGCAGTTCTTC; CDR3aa: CASSLDGVSSYNEQFF
v_gene: TRBV5-4; j_gene: TRBJ2-7; d_gene: TRBD2; abundance: .; CDR3nt: TGTGCCAGCAACCCTGGAGCTAGCGGGAACTACGAGCAGTACTTC; CDR3aa: CASNPGASGNYEQYF
v_gene: TRBV29-1; j_gene: TRBJ2-3; d_gene: .; abundance: few; CDR3nt: TGCAGCGTGGACACTAGAAAGTTGGGAGATACGCAGTATTTT; CDR3aa: CSVDTRKLGDTQYF
v_gene: TRBV27; j_gene: TRBJ2-7; d_gene: TRBD1; abundance: .; CDR3nt: TGTGCCAGCAGTTTATCTGGGACAGGCCCCTACGAGCAGTACTTC; CDR3aa: CASSLSGTGPYEQYF
v_gene: TRBV5-1; j_gene: TRBJ1-1; d_gene: .; abundance: .; CDR3nt: TGCGCCAGCAAAGATGGGGTCGCTGAAGCTTTCTTT; CDR3aa: CASKDGVAEAFF
v_gene: TRBV7-9; j_gene: TRBJ2-5; d_gene: .; abundance: few; CDR3nt: TGTGCCAGGGCCGGGAATTCGAAAGAGACCCAGTACTTC; CDR3aa: CARAGNSKETQYF
v_gene: TRBV5-1; j_gene: TRBJ2-7; d_gene: .; abundance: .; CDR3nt: TGCGCCAGCAGTTTAGGGGAAAACGAGCAGTACTTC; CDR3aa: CASSLGENEQYF
v_gene: TRBV18; j_gene: TRBJ1-1; d_gene: .; abundance: .; CDR3nt: TGTGCCAGCTCACCGCCGGGGGACACTGAAGCTTTCTTT; CDR3aa: CASSPPGDTEAFF
v_gene: TRBV28; j_gene: TRBJ1-4; d_gene: .; abundance: .; CDR3nt: TGTGCCAGCAGTTTTTCAGCAACTAATGAAAAACTGTTTTTT; CDR3aa: CASSFSATNEKLFF
v_gene: TRBV7-7; j_gene: TRBJ2-5; d_gene: TRBD1; abundance: .; CDR3nt: TGTGCTAGCAGCATGGGACAGCAAGAGACCCAGTACTTC; CDR3aa: CASSMGQQETQYF
v_gene: TRBV25-1; j_gene: TRBJ1-1; d_gene: .; abundance: .; CDR3nt: TGTGCCAGCAGTGATGTCAGGGGGAACACTGAAGCTTTCTTT; CDR3aa: CASSDVRGNTEAFF
v_gene: TRBV30; j_gene: TRBJ1-1; d_gene: .; abundance: .; CDR3nt: TGTGCCTGGAGTGTAGAGGTAGGGACGAACACTGAAGCTTTCTTT; CDR3aa: CAWSVEVGTNTEAFF